This entry concerns a single TCR beta chain. One end of the junction varies from germline; a read error may be responsible. This record belongs to a study of blood T cell repertoires in COVID-19. Study-level background: COVID-19 samples from acute and convalescent phases originated in the United States, Italy and Spain. The analysed material was cDNA or gDNA that came from T cells, B-cell-depleted T cells, or PBMCs.

Followed longitudinally, the Seattle patients had been enrolled during active infection. The CDR3 covers 12 residues. Germline V gene sequence: CDR1 SGHNT, CDR2 YYREEE (reference sequence). TCRdb keeps only in-frame clones here, not all; method: immunoSEQ multiplex PCR. The sample includes some 320,000 clones, under 90% seen only once; the top ten take more than 9.5%. What was sequenced was peripheral blood. The receptor was isolated from a woman aged 30 to 39 with COVID-19, enrolled during active disease. The rearrangement uses TRBV5-4 and TRBJ2-1; D not certain. The CDR3 nucleotides read TGTGCCAGCAGCTTGGTAGATTTGCATCCCCTCTTC. Its protein product is CASSLVDLHPLF.